Each of the 8 T cell receptor beta chains below was sequenced from the same sample in a study of T cell changes during pregnancy in multiple sclerosis (dated by TCRdb to between 2017 and 2020). The library was produced with the immunoSEQ multiplex PCR assay. TCRdb re-hosts the immuneACCESS table, in-frame sequences only. Its copies lack some clones; in the studies checked, an unresolved V gene accounts for under half of them, and the cause for the rest is not known. Across this sample there are approximately 90,000 clones, with 91% seen only once. Around 1.7% of the sample belongs to the ten largest clones. The specimen was peripheral blood, collected after pregnancy. These receptors all stem from a female donor in good health, enrolled as a control in a pregnancy study.

The chain links TRBV13 to TRBJ2-6; TRBD1 matches at 10 bases. The CDR3 contains 19 residues. Germline V gives CDR1 PRHDT, CDR2 FYEKMQ (reference sequence). Unmatched junction bases numbered 7, after V lost 2 bases and J lost 0 bases. This CDR3 reads CASSLSWTGGPSGANVLTF. CDR3 in DNA: TGTGCCAGCAGCTTAAGTTGGACAGGGGGTCCCTCTGGGGCCAACGTCCTGACTTTC.

This chain connects TRBV7-2 to TRBJ1-2; 10 bases align to TRBD1. Germline CDR1 reads SGHTA; CDR2 reads FQGNSA. The CDR3 length is 15 residues. Losses at the gene ends were 1 base for V and 4 bases for J; bases not matched to a gene: 3. CDR3 protein: CASSLDGTGVYGYTF. CDR3 coding DNA: TGTGCCAGCAGCTTAGATGGGACAGGGGTCTATGGCTACACCTTC.

This rearrangement joins TRBV15 to TRBJ1-2, with D possibly being TRBD1 (6 bases). The V end lost 6 bases, the J end lost 4 bases, and 15 bases lay between the germline ends. The germline CDR1 and CDR2 sequences are LNHNV and YYDKDF (reference sequence). The CDR3 extends over 14 amino acids. For the CDR3, the DNA is TGTGCCACCAGACTGTCAGGGGACCCCTATGGCTACACCTTC. This translates into CATRLSGDPYGYTF.

The V gene is TRBV6-1, the J gene TRBJ1-6; 9 nucleotides agree with TRBD1. This CDR3 has 14 residues. Trimming cost V 4 bases and J 9 bases; bases outside gene matches: 4. Germline lookup yields CDR1 MNHNS and CDR2 SASEGT. CDR3 nucleotide sequence: TGTGCCAGCAGTGGCGGGACAGGGTTTTCACCCCTCCACTTT. Protein product: CASSGGTGFSPLHF.

The chain carries TRBV5-1 and TRBJ2-5; possible D gene TRBD2, 6 bases. The V gene lost 5 bases and the J gene lost 2 bases, with 13 bases spanning the gap. The germline V gene has CDR1 SGHRS and CDR2 YFSETQ. This CDR3 spans 14 amino acids. This chain's CDR3 is CASRVLAGQETQYF. CDR3 coding DNA: TGCGCCAGCAGGGTGCTCGCGGGGCAAGAGACCCAGTACTTC.

The V call is TRBV2, the J call TRBJ2-3, with 7 bases lining up with TRBD1. The CDR3 spans 12 residues. Unmatched junction bases numbered 4, after V lost 6 bases and J lost 7 bases. CDR1 and CDR2 (germline): SNHLY, FYNNEI. DNA for the CDR3: TGTGCCAGCAGAGAACAGGGGAATACGCAGTATTTT. This encodes CASREQGNTQYF.

The chain recombines TRBV27 with TRBJ1-2; D might be TRBD1 (6 bases). Trimming cost V 7 bases and J 2 bases, with 17 bases left between them. Germline values: CDR1 MNHEY, CDR2 SMNVEV (reference sequence). This CDR3 comprises 15 residues. The CDR3: CASTISGVRNYGYTF. DNA for the CDR3: TGTGCCAGCACAATCTCAGGGGTGCGCAACTATGGCTACACCTTC.

The V gene is TRBV2, the J gene TRBJ1-2; a weak D match, TRBD1 (6 bases). Germline V gene lookup returns CDR1 SNHLY and CDR2 FYNNEI. Trimming removed 3 bases at V and 4 bases at J, with 15 bases between. The CDR3 consists of 15 residues. The CDR3 is CASSDLQGSSYGYTF. CDR3 bases: TGTGCCAGCAGTGACCTCCAGGGGTCGAGCTATGGCTACACCTTC.